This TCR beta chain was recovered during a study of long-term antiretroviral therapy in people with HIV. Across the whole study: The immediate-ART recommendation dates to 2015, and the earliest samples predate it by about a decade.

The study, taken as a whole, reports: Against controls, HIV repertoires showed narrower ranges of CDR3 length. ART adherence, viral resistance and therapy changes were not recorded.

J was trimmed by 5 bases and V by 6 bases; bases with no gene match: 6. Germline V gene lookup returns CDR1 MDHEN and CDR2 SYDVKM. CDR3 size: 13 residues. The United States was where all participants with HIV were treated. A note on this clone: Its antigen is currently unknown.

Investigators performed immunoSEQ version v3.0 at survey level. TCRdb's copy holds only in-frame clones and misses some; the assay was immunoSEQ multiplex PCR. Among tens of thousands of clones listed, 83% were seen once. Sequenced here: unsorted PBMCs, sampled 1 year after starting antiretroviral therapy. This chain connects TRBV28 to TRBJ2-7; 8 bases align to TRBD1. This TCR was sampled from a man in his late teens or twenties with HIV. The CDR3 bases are TGTGCCAGCAGGAGACAGACAGGGGACGAGCAGTACTTC. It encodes CASRRQTGDEQYF.